This TCR beta chain was profiled in a study of blood T cell repertoires in COVID-19. Study context: Samples taken during acute and convalescent COVID-19 were collected in the United States, Italy and Spain. Sources were T cells, B-cell-depleted T cells, or PBMCs; the material itself was cDNA or gDNA.

The germline V gene has CDR1 LGHNA and CDR2 YSLEER. CDR3 size: 16 residues. The ends were cut back, 0 bases at V and 5 bases at J, with 13 bases in the middle. Authors' data handling: Reference gene primer amplification in the assay estimated nucleated cell counts. TCRdb keeps only in-frame clones here, not all; method: immunoSEQ multiplex PCR. From that table come the V and J calls and clone size; the DNA was used to work out D and trimming. This sample carries approximately 300,000 clones, around four fifths of them seen once, and the ten largest clones take 1% to 1.5%. This clone was seen only a few times.

The chain links TRBV4-3 to TRBJ2-2; no firm D call. Source material: peripheral blood. This TCR came from a woman between 45 and 60 years old with acute or convalescent COVID-19. CDR3 sequence (DNA): TGCGCCAGCAGCCAAGATCAGTCTCCAAAAACCGGGGAGCTGTTTTTT. Encoded protein: CASSQDQSPKTGELFF.